This entry lists 21 T cell receptor beta chains sequenced from one sample in a study of shared clonotypes between healthy human individuals. Only in-frame clones appear in the TCRdb table, and some are missing; sequencing was by immunoSEQ multiplex PCR. Of about 1 million clones in the sample, 78% were seen once. The sequenced sample consisted of memory CD4+ T cells from PBMCs. Indicated subset: CD45RA-negative fraction. Source of these receptors: a man in his late teens or twenties in good health. Some clones in this sample may be carry-over from other donors' samples.

This chain joins TRBV29-1 and TRBJ2-7; a weak D match, TRBD2 (6 bases). Germline-derived CDR1 and CDR2 are SQVTM and ANQGSEA. V lost 4 bases to trimming and J lost 4 bases, with 14 bases between them. The CDR3 length is 13 residues. CDR3 bases: TGCAGCGTTGTTGGACTACGAATGTACGAGCAGTACTTC. This gives the protein CSVVGLRMYEQYF.

This clone was observed once. The chain has TRBV2 and TRBJ2-3; TRBD1 aligns across 11 bases. Germline trimming cut 8 bases from V and 2 bases from J; bases unmatched to any gene: 9. Germline-derived CDR1 and CDR2 are SNHLY and FYNNEI. The CDR3 spans 16 residues. CDR3 sequence: CASPGQGVISTDTQYF. The CDR3 coding sequence is TGTGCCAGCCCGGGACAGGGGGTTATTTCCACAGATACGCAGTATTTT.

This clone was recorded a few times. The chain combines TRBV11-3 with TRBJ2-7, with D possibly TRBD2 on 5 matching bases. Germline values: CDR1 SGHNT, CDR2 YENEEA. The CDR3 extends over 14 amino acids. V was shortened by 0 bases and J by 3 bases, with 9 bases between the two germline ends. CDR3 nucleotide sequence: TGTGCCAGCAGCTTAGATCCTAGCAGCTACGAGCAGTACTTC. It translates to CASSLDPSSYEQYF. Drawing the rest from reference TRBV11-3 and TRBJ2-7, the complete variable domain is EAGVVQSPRYKIIEKKQPVAFWCNPISGHNTLYWYLQNLGQGPELLIRYENEEAVDDSQLPKDRFSAERLKGVDSTLKIQPAELGDSAVYLCASSLDPSSYEQYFGPGTRLTVT.

The chain is built from TRBV2 and TRBJ1-4; D not certain. Germline lookup yields CDR1 SNHLY and CDR2 FYNNEI. V was shortened by 4 bases and J by 5 bases, with 8 bases between the two germline ends. The length of the CDR3 is 13 residues. CDR3 protein: CASSGVGNEKLFF. For the CDR3, the DNA is TGTGCCAGCAGTGGGGTAGGAAATGAAAAACTGTTTTTT.

This clone was found once. This sequence joins TRBV5-4 and TRBJ1-2; no firm D call. Trimming cost V 3 bases and J 7 bases, with 16 bases left between them. Germline assignment: CDR1 SGHNT and CDR2 YYREEE (reference sequence). The CDR3 is 14 amino acids. For the CDR3, the DNA is TGTGCCAGCAGCTGGGTCCCCGGGCAGTCTGGCTACACCTTC. Its translation: CASSWVPGQSGYTF.

The rearrangement joins TRBV19 to TRBJ1-2; D not certain. Germline V CDR1 and CDR2: LNHDA, SQIVND (reference sequence). This CDR3 is built from 11 residues. V lost 6 bases and J 3 bases, leaving 5 bases between the germline ends. The chain's CDR3 is CASRIDYGYTF. Written as DNA, the CDR3 is TGTGCCAGTAGGATCGACTATGGCTACACCTTC.

V usage is TRBV28 and J usage is TRBJ1-2, with 8 bases aligning to TRBD1. Germline V gene lookup returns CDR1 MDHEN and CDR2 SYDVKM. Trimming removed 8 bases from V and 7 bases from J; junction bases left unmatched: 9. The CDR3 consists of 13 residues. CDR3 nucleotides: TGTGCCAGCTCGACAGGGGATTCGCGTGGCTACACCTTC. Translated: CASSTGDSRGYTF.

This chain connects TRBV2 to TRBJ1-5; D unclear. In germline, CDR1 is SNHLY, CDR2 FYNNEI. CDR3 length: 13 residues. With 5 bases removed from V and 6 bases from J, the gap between germline ends came to 11 bases. Written as DNA, the CDR3 is TGTGCCAGCAGTCCGGGAGAGGGTCAGCCCCAGCATTTT. Translated: CASSPGEGQPQHF.

The chain links TRBV4-2 to TRBJ2-5; D is ambiguous. The CDR3 totals 12 residues. Germline CDR1 and CDR2: LGHNA and YNFKEQ. Trimming took 4 bases from V and 2 from J, leaving 5 bases between them. The CDR3 protein is CASSRMQETQYF. CDR3 bases: TGTGCCAGCAGCCGGATGCAAGAGACCCAGTACTTC.

This chain joins TRBV5-1 and TRBJ2-7; 10 nucleotides agree with TRBD2. The CDR3 is 17 amino acids. The trim removed 1 base at V and 0 bases at J, leaving 7 bases unmatched. Germline values: CDR1 SGHRS, CDR2 YFSETQ. The CDR3 bases are TGCGCCAGCAGCTTGACGTCGCCTAGCGGGAGCTCCTACGAGCAGTACTTC. It is translated as CASSLTSPSGSSYEQYF.

The chain links TRBV27 to TRBJ2-2, with TRBD1 matching 10 bases. The CDR3 is made up of 17 amino acids. The V and J ends lost 8 bases and 0 bases, in that order; junction bases with no gene match: 9. CDR1 and CDR2 from the germline V gene are MNHEY and SMNVEV (reference sequence). This CDR3 is CASGPGTGAANTGELFF. The CDR3 DNA reads as TGTGCCAGCGGACCCGGGACAGGGGCCGCGAACACCGGGGAGCTGTTTTTT.

This clone showed up just a few times. The chain is built from TRBV4-1 and TRBJ1-2; D is ambiguous. The V end was cut by 1 base, the J end by 8 bases, with 11 bases between. Germline V gives CDR1 MGHRA, CDR2 YSYEKL. This CDR3 is built from 13 residues. The chain's CDR3 is CASSQGRGSGYTF. DNA for the CDR3: TGCGCCAGCAGCCAAGGCCGCGGATCCGGCTACACCTTC.

The V call is TRBV30, the J call TRBJ2-7, with 11 bases aligning to TRBD2. Losses at the gene ends were 3 bases for V and 3 bases for J; bases not matched to a gene: 4. The CDR3 is 14 residues long. The V gene's germline CDR1 is GTSNPN and CDR2 SVGIG (reference sequence). The CDR3 region is CAWSIAGGIYEQYF. In nucleotides, the CDR3 is TGTGCCTGGAGCATAGCGGGAGGGATCTACGAGCAGTACTTC. Variable domain in full (rest from reference TRBV30 and TRBJ2-7): SQTIHQWPATLVQPVGSPLSLECTVEGTSNPNLYWYRQAAGRGLQLLFYSVGIGQISSEVPQNLSASRPQDRQFILSSKKLLLSDSGFYLCAWSIAGGIYEQYFGPGTRLTVT.

The V call is TRBV11-3, the J call TRBJ2-2; no firm D call. CDR1 is SGHNT and CDR2 is YENEEA in the germline V gene. CDR3 size: 13 residues. Trimming shortened V by 5 bases and J by 7 bases, and 11 bases separated the two germline ends. The CDR3 DNA reads TGTGCCAGCAGCCCAGAGACTGGCGGGGAGCTGTTTTTT. Encoded protein: CASSPETGGELFF.

V is TRBV28 and J is TRBJ1-2; 7 nucleotides agree with TRBD1. CDR3 length: 16 amino acids. After removal of 2 bases from V and 0 bases from J, the junction contained 6 bases not matched to a gene. Germline V gene sequence: CDR1 MDHEN, CDR2 SYDVKM. In nucleotides, the CDR3 is TGTGCCAGCAGTTTAATTGGGACAGCAGCTAACTATGGCTACACCTTC. It codes for CASSLIGTAANYGYTF.

For this clone: The junction differs from germline at one of its ends, possibly a read error. Other DNA sequences in the sample encode the same CDR3. This chain joins TRBV30 and TRBJ1-5; a possible D gene is TRBD1 (6 bases). The CDR3 is 13 residues long. The germline gives CDR1 GTSNPN, CDR2 SVGIG (reference sequence). CDR3 coding DNA: TGCGCCTGGAGTGTACAGGGCGGTCAGCCCCAGCATTTT. Its protein product is CAWSVQGGQPQHF. Variable domain in full (rest from reference TRBV30 and TRBJ1-5): SQTIHQWPATLVQPVGSPLSLECTVEGTSNPNLYWYRQAAGRGLQLLFYSVGIGQISSEVPQNLSASRPQDRQFILSSKKLLLSDSGFYLCAWSVQGGQPQHFGDGTRLSIL.

This clone has a handful of counts. V gene TRBV28 combines with J gene TRBJ1-2; 7 bases line up with TRBD1. This CDR3 has 16 residues. Germline CDR1 MDHEN, CDR2 SYDVKM. V was clipped by 2 bases and J by 1 base; unmatched bases: 7. The CDR3 DNA reads as TGTGCCAGCAGTTTAGGGGGGACAGTGCTTAACTATGGCTACACCTTC. This sequence encodes CASSLGGTVLNYGYTF.

The chain recombines TRBV7-9 with TRBJ2-1; 7 bases fit TRBD2. This CDR3 region has 17 residues. The V gene's germline CDR1 is SEHNR and CDR2 FQNEAQ (reference sequence). V gave up 5 bases and J gave up 3 bases; unmatched junction bases: 13. The CDR3 DNA sequence: TGTGCCAGCAGCCTTAGCTATCGGCGGGAGATCTACAATGAGCAGTTCTTC. Protein product: CASSLSYRREIYNEQFF.

The J gene is TRBJ2-7, the V gene TRBV10-2; 8 bases map to TRBD1. Germline V gene sequence: CDR1 WSHSY, CDR2 SAAADI. Trimming at V came to 1 base and at J to 5 bases, leaving 4 bases not matched to a gene. The CDR3 extends over 14 amino acids. CDR3 amino acids: CASSEWTGTDEQYF. The CDR3 nucleotides are TGCGCCAGCAGTGAGTGGACAGGGACCGACGAGCAGTACTTC.

The chain combines TRBV7-6 with TRBJ2-3, with D possibly matching TRBD2 (6 bases). This CDR3 is 15 amino acids long. V was trimmed by 4 bases and J by 6 bases, leaving 17 bases between them. Per germline, CDR1 SGHVS and CDR2 FNYEAQ. The CDR3 coding sequence is TGTGCCAGCAGCTGGGGGACTGCACTTTTGGATACGCAGTATTTT. Protein: CASSWGTALLDTQYF. The full variable domain, with the rest looked up from reference TRBV7-6 and TRBJ2-3, is GAGVSQSPRYKVTKRGQDVALRCDPISGHVSLYWYRQALGQGPEFLTYFNYEAQQDKSGLPNDRFSAERPEGSISTLTIQRTEQRDSAMYRCASSWGTALLDTQYFGPGTRLTVL.

This clone was recorded only once. This specimen includes other DNA sequences encoding the same CDR3. This chain links TRBV5-1 with TRBJ1-5; the D is unclear. Trimming took off 0 bases at V and 0 bases at J, with 7 bases between the two ends. The germline V gene has CDR1 SGHRS and CDR2 YFSETQ. The CDR3 runs 15 residues. The CDR3 bases are TGCGCCAGCAGCTTGGTTGGGGATAGCAATCAGCCCCAGCATTTT. Translating it yields CASSLVGDSNQPQHF.